The 11 T cell receptor beta chains presented below share a single source sample, sequenced in a study of T cell responses to AZD1222 COVID-19 vaccine. Sequencing was performed with immunoSEQ multiplex PCR; in TCRdb, only in-frame clones are kept and a portion is missing. Of roughly 150,000 clones listed, roughly 88% are singletons. The sequencing here drew on peripheral blood, taken on day 0 of AZD1222 vaccination. All receptors come from an adult in good health.

Here the CDR3 DNA reads TGTGCCACCAGTGATTTTTACTCAGGGGGGGTCAATGAGCAGTTCTTC. It specifies CATSDFYSGGVNEQFF. The chain uses TRBV24-1 and TRBJ2-1; TRBD1 or TRBD2 may be the D gene (7 bases each). V was shortened by 1 base and J by 6 bases, with 15 bases between the two germline ends. In germline, CDR1 is KGHDR, CDR2 SFDVKD. This CDR3 contains 16 residues.

The genes are TRBV27 and TRBJ1-1; D unresolved. V was trimmed by 1 base and J by 0 bases, leaving 9 bases between them. Germline V gene data show CDR1 as MNHEY and CDR2 as SMNVEV (reference sequence). CDR3 length: 15 residues. The CDR3 nucleotides read TGTGCCAGCAGTTTATTAGGCTCATTGAACACTGAAGCTTTCTTT. Protein sequence: CASSLLGSLNTEAFF.

The CDR3 DNA sequence: TGTGCCTGGAAGGGGACCTCTTACGAGCAGTACTTC. This sequence encodes CAWKGTSYEQYF. The chain is built from TRBV30 and TRBJ2-7; D might be TRBD1 or TRBD2, each matching 5 bases. Trimming took off 4 bases at V and 4 bases at J, with 11 bases between the two ends. From germline, CDR1 is GTSNPN and CDR2 SVGIG (reference sequence). This CDR3 region has 12 residues.

The V gene is TRBV6-2 or TRBV6-3, the J gene TRBJ1-5; D uncertain. V was pared by 1 base and J by 2 bases, with 6 bases between. The CDR3 consists of 14 residues. Germline V lookup: CDR1 MNHEY, CDR2 SVGEGT. CDR3 amino acids: CASSYFGGNQPQHF. CDR3 bases: TGTGCCAGCAGTTACTTCGGGGGCAATCAGCCCCAGCATTTT.

The chain couples TRBV6-1 to TRBJ1-5; D not certain. Germline loops: CDR1 MNHNS, CDR2 SASEGT. V was pared by 2 bases and J by 0 bases, with 11 bases between. This CDR3 is 16 amino acids long. The CDR3 is CASSERSRNSNQPQHF. The DNA for the CDR3 is TGTGCCAGCAGTGAAAGGTCACGTAATAGCAATCAGCCCCAGCATTTT.

The chain links TRBV6-6 to TRBJ1-5; D is possibly TRBD1 (6 bases). The CDR3 length is 16 residues. Germline V gene data show CDR1 as MNHNY and CDR2 as SVGAGI (reference sequence). V was cut by 1 base and J by 1 base, with 11 bases left in between. The CDR3 coding sequence is TGTGCCAGCAGTTACTTAGCAGGGGAGAGCAATCAGCCCCAGCATTTT. Encoded protein: CASSYLAGESNQPQHF.

The chain has TRBV3-1 (or the pseudogene TRBV3-2) and TRBJ2-5; 8 bases are a match to TRBD2. The CDR3 length is 14 residues. V lost 4 bases and J lost 4; bases outside the gene matches: 5. CDR1 and CDR2 (germline): LGHDT, YNNKEL (reference sequence). The DNA for the CDR3 is TGTGCCAGCAGCCTCCAAGCGGGAGTAGAGACCCAGTACTTC. Residues: CASSLQAGVETQYF.

This rearrangement joins TRBV2 to TRBJ2-7; 8 bases agree with TRBD1. The CDR3 runs 11 residues. With 6 bases clipped from V and 9 bases from J, the junction kept 4 bases outside the gene matches. Germline lookup yields CDR1 SNHLY and CDR2 FYNNEI. The CDR3 DNA sequence: TGTGCCAGCAGGGGCCAGGGGGCGCAGTACTTC. Its translation: CASRGQGAQYF. Together with reference TRBV2 and TRBJ2-7, the CDR3 gives the full variable domain: EPEVTQTPSHQVTQMGQEVILRCVPISNHLYFYWYRQILGQKVEFLVSFYNNEISEKSEIFDDQFSVERPDGSNFTLKIRSTKLEDSAMYFCASRGQGAQYFGPGTRLTVT.

The chain employs TRBV9 and TRBJ1-5; D is undetermined. Trimming took 0 bases from V and 4 from J, leaving 11 bases between them. Germline V gene data show CDR1 as SGDLS and CDR2 as YYNGEE. The CDR3 covers 15 residues. The CDR3: CASSVGVGPNQPQHF. CDR3 DNA: TGTGCCAGCAGCGTAGGCGTAGGACCGAATCAGCCCCAGCATTTT.

CDR3 DNA sequence: TGTGCCACCCTGAGGATTAGTAGTGAAAATGAGCAGTTCTTC. Translating gives CATLRISSENEQFF. This sequence joins TRBV6-5 and TRBJ2-1, with D hard to call. V was pared by 10 bases and J by 7 bases, with 20 bases between. Looked up from germline, CDR1 is MNHEY and CDR2 is SVGAGI. The CDR3 loop spans 14 amino acids.

The chain links TRBV28 to TRBJ1-5; tentatively, D is TRBD1 (6 bases). There are 16 residues in the CDR3. CDR1 is MDHEN, CDR2 SYDVKM, per germline. V shed 5 bases and J shed 7 bases, with 21 bases lying between them. Here the CDR3 reads CASSLSGPMGQQPQHF. As DNA, the CDR3 is TGTGCCAGCAGTCTCTCAGGTCCTATGGGACAACAGCCCCAGCATTTT.